This T cell receptor beta chain was sequenced for a study of OX40 agonist ivuxolimab in advanced cancers. Whole-study context: Enrolled patients in dose escalation had cancers that were hepatocellular carcinoma, melanoma, renal cell or head and neck cancer.

Germline CDR1 SNHLY, CDR2 FYNNEI. V was clipped by 1 base and J by 1 base, with 5 bases between them. The CDR3 totals 15 residues. Sequenced by immunoSEQ multiplex PCR; TCRdb stores in-frame clones only, minus some. The repertoire holds around 73,000 clones, with over 80% as singletons. V is TRBV2 and J is TRBJ2-6; D gene unclear. The starting material was CD4+ or CD8+ T cells sorted from blood, obtained in a trial of the OX40 agonist ivuxolimab. The source is an adult with an advanced solid tumor such as melanoma, head and neck, liver or kidney cancer. For the CDR3, the DNA is TGTGCCAGCAGTGAAGTCTTGTCTGGGGCCAACGTCCTGACTTTC. Translation gives CASSEVLSGANVLTF.